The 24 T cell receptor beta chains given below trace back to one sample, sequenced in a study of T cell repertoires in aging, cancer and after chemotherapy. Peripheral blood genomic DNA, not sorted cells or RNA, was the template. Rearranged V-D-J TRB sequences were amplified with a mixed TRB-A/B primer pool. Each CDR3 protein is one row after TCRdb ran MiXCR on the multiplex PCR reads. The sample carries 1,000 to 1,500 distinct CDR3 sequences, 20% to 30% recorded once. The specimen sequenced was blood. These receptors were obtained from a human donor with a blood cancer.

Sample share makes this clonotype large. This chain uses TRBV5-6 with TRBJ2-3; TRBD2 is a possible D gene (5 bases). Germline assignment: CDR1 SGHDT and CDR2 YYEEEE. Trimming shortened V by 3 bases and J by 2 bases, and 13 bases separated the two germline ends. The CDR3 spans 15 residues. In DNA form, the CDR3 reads TGTGCCAGCAGCTCCCCGGGGTATAACACAGATACGCAGTATTTT. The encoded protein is CASSSPGYNTDTQYF.

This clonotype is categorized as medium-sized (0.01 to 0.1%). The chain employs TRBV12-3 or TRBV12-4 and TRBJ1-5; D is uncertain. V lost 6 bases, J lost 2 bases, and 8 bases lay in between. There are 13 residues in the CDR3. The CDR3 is CASSYLRNQPQHF. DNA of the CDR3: TGTGCCAGCAGCTATTTACGCAATCAGCCCCAGCATTTT.

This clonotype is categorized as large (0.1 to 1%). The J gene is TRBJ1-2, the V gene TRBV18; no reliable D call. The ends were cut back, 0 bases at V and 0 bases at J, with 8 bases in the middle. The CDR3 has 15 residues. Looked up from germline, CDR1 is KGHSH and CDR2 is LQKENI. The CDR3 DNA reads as TGTGCCAGCTCACCACCCGACGGACCTAACTATGGCTACACCTTC. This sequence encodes CASSPPDGPNYGYTF.

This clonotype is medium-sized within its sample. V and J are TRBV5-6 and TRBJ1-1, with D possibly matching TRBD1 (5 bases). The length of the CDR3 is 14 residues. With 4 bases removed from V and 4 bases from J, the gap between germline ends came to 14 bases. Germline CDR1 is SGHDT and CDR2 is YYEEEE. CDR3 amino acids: CASSPAGGITEAFF. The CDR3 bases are TGTGCCAGCAGCCCGGCCGGGGGGATCACTGAAGCTTTCTTT.

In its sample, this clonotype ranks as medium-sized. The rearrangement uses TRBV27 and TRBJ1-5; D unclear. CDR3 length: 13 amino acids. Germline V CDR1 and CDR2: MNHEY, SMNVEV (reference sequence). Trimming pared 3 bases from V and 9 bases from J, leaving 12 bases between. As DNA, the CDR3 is TGTGCCAGCAGTTTTGCGGTGAGTGGGCCCCAGCATTTT. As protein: CASSFAVSGPQHF.

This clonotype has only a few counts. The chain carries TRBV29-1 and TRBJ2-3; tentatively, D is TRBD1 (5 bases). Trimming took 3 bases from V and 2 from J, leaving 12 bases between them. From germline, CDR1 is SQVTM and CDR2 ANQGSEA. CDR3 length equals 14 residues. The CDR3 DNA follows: TGCAGCGTTGAGGGCAGGGATATCACAGATACGCAGTATTTT. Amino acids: CSVEGRDITDTQYF.

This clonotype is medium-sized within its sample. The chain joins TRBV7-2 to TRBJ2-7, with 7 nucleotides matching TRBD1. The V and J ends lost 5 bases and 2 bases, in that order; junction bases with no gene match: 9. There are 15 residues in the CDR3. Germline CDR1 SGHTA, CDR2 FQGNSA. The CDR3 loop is CASSPRQGGTYEQYF. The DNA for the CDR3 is TGTGCCAGCAGCCCACGACAGGGTGGGACCTACGAGCAGTACTTC.

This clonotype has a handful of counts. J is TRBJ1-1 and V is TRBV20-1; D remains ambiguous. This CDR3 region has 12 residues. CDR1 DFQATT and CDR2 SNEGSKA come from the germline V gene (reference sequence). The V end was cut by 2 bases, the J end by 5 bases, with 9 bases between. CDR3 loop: CSARSDTTEAFF. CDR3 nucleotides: TGCAGTGCTAGATCGGATACAACTGAAGCTTTCTTT.

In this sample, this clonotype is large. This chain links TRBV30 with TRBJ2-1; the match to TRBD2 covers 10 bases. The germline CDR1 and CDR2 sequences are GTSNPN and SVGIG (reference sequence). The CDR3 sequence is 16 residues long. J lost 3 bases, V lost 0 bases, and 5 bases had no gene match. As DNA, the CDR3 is TGTGCCTGGAGTGTACCAGCGGGGGGGCGCTACAATGAGCAGTTCTTC. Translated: CAWSVPAGGRYNEQFF.

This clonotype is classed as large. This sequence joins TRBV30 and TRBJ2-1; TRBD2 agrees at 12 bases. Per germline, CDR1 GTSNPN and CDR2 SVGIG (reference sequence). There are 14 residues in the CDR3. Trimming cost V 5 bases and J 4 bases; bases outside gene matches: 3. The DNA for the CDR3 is TGTGCCTGGGGGGGACTAGCGGGTTACAATGAGCAGTTCTTC. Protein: CAWGGLAGYNEQFF.

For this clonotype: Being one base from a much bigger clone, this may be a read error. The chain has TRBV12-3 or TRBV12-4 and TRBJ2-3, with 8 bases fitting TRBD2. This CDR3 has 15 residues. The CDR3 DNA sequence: TGTACCAGCAGTTTGAAGCGGGGGTTCACAGATACGCAGTATTTT. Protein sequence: CTSSLKRGFTDTQYF.

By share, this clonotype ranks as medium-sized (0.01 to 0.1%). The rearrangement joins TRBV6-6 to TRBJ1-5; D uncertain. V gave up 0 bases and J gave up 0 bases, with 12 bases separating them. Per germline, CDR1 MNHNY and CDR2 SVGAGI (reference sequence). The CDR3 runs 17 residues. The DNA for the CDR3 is TGTGCCAGCAGTTACTCTTCAGGAACCTATAGCAATCAGCCCCAGCATTTT. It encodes CASSYSSGTYSNQPQHF.

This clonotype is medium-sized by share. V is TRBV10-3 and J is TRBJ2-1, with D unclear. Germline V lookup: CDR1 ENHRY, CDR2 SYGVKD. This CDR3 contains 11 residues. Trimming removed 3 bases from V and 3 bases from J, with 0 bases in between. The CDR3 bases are TGTGCCATCAGTGACTACAATGAGCAGTTCTTC. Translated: CAISDYNEQFF.

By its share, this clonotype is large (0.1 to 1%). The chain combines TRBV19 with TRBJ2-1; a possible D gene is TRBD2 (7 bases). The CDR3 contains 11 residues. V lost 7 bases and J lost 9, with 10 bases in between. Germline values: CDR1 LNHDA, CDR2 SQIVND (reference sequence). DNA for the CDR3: TGTGCCAGTACCGGGGGGCTTGAGCAGTTCTTC. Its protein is CASTGGLEQFF.

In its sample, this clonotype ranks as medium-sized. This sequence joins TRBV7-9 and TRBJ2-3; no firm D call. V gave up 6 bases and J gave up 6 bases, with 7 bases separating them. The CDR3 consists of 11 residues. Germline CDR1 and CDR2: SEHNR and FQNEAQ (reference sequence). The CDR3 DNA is TGTGCCAGCAGTCGAGACGATACGCAGTATTTT. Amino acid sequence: CASSRDDTQYF.

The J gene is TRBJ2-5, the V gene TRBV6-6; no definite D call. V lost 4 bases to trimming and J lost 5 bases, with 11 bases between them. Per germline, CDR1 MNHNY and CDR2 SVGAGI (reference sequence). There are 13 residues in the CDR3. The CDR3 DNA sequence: TGTGCCAGCAGTTTCCGGGCTGAGGAGACCCAGTACTTC. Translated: CASSFRAEETQYF.

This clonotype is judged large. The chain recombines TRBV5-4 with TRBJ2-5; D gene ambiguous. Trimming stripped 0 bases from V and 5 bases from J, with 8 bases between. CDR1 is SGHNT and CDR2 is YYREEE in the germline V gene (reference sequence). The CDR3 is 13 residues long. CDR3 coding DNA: TGTGCCAGCAGCTTGGAAGGAAGGGAGACCCAGTACTTC. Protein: CASSLEGRETQYF.

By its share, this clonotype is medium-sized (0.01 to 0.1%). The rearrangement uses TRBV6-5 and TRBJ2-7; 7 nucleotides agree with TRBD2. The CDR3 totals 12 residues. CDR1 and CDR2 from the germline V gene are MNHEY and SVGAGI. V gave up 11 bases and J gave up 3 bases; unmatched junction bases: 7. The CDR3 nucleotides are TGTGCCGGGGGGGGGGGGGTCTACGAGCAGTACTTC. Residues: CAGGGGVYEQYF.

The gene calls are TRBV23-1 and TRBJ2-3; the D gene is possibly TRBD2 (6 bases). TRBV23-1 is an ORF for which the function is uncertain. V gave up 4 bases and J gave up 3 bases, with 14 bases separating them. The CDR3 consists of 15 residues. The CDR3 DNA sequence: TGCGCCAGCAGTCCAGTGAGGGAGGTGACAGATACGCAGTATTTT. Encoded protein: CASSPVREVTDTQYF.

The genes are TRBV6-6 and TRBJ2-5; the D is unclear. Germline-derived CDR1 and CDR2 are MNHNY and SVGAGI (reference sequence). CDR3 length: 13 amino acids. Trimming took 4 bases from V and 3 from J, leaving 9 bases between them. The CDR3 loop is CASSSSNEETQYF. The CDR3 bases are TGTGCCAGCAGTTCGTCCAATGAAGAGACCCAGTACTTC.

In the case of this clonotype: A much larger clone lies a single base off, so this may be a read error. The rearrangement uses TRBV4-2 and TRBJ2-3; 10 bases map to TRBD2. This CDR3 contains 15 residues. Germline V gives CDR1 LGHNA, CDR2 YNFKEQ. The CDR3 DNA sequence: TGTGTCAGCAGCCAAGTGCTAGCGGGGGTGGATACGCAGTATTTT. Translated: CVSSQVLAGVDTQYF.

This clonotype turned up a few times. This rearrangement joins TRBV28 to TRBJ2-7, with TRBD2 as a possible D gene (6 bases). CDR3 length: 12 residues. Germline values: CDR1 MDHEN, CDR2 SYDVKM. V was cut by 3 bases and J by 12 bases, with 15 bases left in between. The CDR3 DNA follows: TGTGCCAGCAGTTTCGAGCGGGTAGGGCTGTACTTC. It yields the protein CASSFERVGLYF.

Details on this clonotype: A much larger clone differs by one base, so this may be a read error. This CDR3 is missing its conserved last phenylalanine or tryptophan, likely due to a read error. The CDR3 bases are TGTGCCAGCAGTTTATCGAGGGGCAATCAGCCCCAGCATCTT. Translating it yields CASSLSRGNQPQHL. The rearrangement joins TRBV27 to TRBJ1-5; D gene unclear. V was trimmed by 0 bases and J by 2 bases, leaving 5 bases between them. CDR3 size: 14 residues. Germline assignment: CDR1 MNHEY and CDR2 SMNVEV (reference sequence).

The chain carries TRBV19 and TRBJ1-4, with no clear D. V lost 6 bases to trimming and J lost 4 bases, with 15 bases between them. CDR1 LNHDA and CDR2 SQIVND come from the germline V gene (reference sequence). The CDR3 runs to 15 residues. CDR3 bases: TGTGCCAGTAGGCCCCGGGGTGGCCTTAATGAAAAACTGTTTTTT. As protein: CASRPRGGLNEKLFF.